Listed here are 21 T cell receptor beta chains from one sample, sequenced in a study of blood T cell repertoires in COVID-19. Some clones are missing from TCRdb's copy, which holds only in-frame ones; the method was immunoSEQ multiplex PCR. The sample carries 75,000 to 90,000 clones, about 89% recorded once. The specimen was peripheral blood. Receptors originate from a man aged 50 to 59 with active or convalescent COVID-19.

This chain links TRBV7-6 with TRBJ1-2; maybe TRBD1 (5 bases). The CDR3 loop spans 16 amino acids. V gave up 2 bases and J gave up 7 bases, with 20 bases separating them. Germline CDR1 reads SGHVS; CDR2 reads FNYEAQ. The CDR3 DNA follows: TGTGCCAGCAGCTTAACCGGAGGGACGGCGGATTCTGGCTACACCTTC. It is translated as CASSLTGGTADSGYTF.

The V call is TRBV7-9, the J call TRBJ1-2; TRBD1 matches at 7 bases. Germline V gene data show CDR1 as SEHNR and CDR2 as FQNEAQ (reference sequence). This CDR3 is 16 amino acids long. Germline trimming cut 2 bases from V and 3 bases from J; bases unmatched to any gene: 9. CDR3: CASSLWDQGGDYGYTF. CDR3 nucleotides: TGTGCCAGCAGCTTATGGGATCAGGGGGGAGACTATGGCTACACCTTC. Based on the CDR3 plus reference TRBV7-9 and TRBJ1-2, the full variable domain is DTGVSQNPRHKITKRGQNVTFRCDPISEHNRLYWYRQTLGQGPEFLTYFQNEAQLEKSRLLSDRFSAERPKGSFSTLEIQRTEQGDSAMYLCASSLWDQGGDYGYTFGSGTRLTVV.

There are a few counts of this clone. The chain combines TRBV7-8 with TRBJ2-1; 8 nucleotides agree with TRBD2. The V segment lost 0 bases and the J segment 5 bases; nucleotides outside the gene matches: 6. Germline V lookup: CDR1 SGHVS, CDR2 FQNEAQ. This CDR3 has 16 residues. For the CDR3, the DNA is TGTGCCAGCAGCTTAGCGCGAATCGGGGGGGACAATGAGCAGTTCTTC. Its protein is CASSLARIGGDNEQFF.

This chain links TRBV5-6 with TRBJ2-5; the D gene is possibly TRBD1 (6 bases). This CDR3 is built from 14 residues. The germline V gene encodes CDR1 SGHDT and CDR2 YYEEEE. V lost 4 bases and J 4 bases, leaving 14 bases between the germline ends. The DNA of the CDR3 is TGTGCCAGCAGCCCAAAACAGGGTACAGAGACCCAGTACTTC. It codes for CASSPKQGTETQYF. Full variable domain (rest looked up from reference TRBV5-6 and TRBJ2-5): DAGVTQSPTHLIKTRGQQVTLRCSPKSGHDTVSWYQQALGQGPQFIFQYYEEEERQRGNFPDRFSGHQFPNYSSELNVNALLLGDSALYLCASSPKQGTETQYFGPGTRLLVL.

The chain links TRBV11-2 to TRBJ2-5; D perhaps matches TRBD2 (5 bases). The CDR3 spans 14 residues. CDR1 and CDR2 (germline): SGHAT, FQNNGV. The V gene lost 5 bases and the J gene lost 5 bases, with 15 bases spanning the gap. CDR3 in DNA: TGTGCCAGCAGCGGACTCGATCTTCAGGAGACCCAGTACTTC. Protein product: CASSGLDLQETQYF.

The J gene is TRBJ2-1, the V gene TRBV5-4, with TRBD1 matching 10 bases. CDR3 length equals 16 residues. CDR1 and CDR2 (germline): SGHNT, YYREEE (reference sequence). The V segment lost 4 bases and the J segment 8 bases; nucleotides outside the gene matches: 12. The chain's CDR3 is CASSLSAGTGAHEQFF. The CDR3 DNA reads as TGTGCCAGCAGCCTCTCGGCCGGGACAGGGGCCCATGAGCAGTTCTTC. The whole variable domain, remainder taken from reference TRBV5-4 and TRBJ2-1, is ETGVTQSPTHLIKTRGQQVTLRCSSQSGHNTVSWYQQALGQGPQFIFQYYREEENGRGNFPPRFSGLQFPNYSSELNVNALELDDSALYLCASSLSAGTGAHEQFFGPGTRLTVL.

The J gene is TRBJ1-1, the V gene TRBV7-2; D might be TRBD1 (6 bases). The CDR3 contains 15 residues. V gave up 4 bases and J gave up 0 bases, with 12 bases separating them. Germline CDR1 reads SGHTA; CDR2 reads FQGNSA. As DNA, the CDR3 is TGTGCCAGCAGCTACCAGACAGGCCTGAACACTGAAGCTTTCTTT. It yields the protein CASSYQTGLNTEAFF.

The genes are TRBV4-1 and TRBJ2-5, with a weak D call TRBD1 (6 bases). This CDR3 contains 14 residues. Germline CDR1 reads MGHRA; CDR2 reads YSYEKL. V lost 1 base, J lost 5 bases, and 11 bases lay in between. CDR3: CASSQGQGLETQYF. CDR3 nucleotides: TGCGCCAGCAGCCAAGGGCAGGGGCTTGAGACCCAGTACTTC.

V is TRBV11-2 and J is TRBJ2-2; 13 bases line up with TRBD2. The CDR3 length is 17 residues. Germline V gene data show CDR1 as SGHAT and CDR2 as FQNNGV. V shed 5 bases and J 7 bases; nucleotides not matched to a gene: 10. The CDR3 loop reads CASSHGLAGVLSGELFF. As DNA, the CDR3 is TGTGCCAGCAGCCACGGACTAGCGGGGGTCCTTAGCGGGGAGCTGTTTTTT.

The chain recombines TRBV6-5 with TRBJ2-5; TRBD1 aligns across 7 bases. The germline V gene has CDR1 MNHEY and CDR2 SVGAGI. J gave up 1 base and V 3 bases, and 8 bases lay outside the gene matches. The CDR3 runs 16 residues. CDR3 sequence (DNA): TGTGCCAGCAGTTATTCCTACTACAGGGGCCAAGAGACCCAGTACTTC. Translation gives CASSYSYYRGQETQYF.

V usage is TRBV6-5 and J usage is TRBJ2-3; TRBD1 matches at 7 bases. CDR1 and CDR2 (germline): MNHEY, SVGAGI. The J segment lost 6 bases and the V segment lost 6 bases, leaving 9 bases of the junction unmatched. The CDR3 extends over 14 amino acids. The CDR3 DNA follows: TGTGCCAGCAGGGACACAGGGGCAGGGGATACGCAGTATTTT. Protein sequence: CASRDTGAGDTQYF.

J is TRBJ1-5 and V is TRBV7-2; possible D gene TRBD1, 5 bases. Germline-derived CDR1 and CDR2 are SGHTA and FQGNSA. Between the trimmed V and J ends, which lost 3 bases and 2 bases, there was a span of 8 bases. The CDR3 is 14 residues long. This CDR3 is CASSFIGGNQPQHF. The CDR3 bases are TGTGCCAGCAGCTTCATAGGGGGCAATCAGCCCCAGCATTTT.

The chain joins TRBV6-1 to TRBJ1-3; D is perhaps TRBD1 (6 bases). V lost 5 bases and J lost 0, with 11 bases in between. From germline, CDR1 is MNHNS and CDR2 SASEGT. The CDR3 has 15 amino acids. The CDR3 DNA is TGTGCCAGCAGTCCTAGGGGGGGCTCTGGAAACACCATATATTTT. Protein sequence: CASSPRGGSGNTIYF.

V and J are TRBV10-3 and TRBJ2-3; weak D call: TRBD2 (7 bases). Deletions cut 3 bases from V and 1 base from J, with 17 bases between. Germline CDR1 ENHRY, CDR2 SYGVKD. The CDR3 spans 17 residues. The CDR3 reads CAISEMGGGGGTDTQYF. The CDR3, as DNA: TGTGCCATCAGTGAAATGGGAGGGGGGGGCGGCACAGATACGCAGTATTTT.

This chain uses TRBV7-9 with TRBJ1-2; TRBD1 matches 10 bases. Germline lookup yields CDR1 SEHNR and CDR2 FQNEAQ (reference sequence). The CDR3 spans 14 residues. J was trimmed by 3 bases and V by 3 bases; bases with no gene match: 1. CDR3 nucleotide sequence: TGTGCCAGCAGCTTCGGACAGGGGGACTATGGCTACACCTTC. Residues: CASSFGQGDYGYTF.

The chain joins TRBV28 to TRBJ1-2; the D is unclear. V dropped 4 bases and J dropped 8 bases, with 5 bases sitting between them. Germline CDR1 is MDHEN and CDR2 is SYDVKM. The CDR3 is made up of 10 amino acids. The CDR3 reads CASSSRGYTF. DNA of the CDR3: TGTGCCAGCAGTTCTCGGGGCTACACCTTC.

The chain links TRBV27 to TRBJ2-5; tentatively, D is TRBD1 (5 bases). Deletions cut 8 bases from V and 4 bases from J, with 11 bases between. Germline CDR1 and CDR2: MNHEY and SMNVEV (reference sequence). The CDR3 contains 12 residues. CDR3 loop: CASGQRRETQYF. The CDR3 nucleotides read TGTGCCAGCGGACAACGACGAGAGACCCAGTACTTC.

CDR3 bases: TGTGCCAGCAGCCAGGGGACAGGCTACGAGCAGTACTTC. Translating gives CASSQGTGYEQYF. The chain links TRBV7-9 to TRBJ2-7, with TRBD1 matching 8 bases. Germline trimming cut 5 bases from V and 3 bases from J; bases unmatched to any gene: 3. The CDR3 is 13 amino acids. Germline values: CDR1 SEHNR, CDR2 FQNEAQ (reference sequence).

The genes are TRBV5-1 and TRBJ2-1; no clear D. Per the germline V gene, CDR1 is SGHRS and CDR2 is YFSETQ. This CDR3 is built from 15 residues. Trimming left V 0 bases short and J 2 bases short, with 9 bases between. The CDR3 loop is CASSLDGVAYNEQFF. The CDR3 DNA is TGCGCCAGCAGCTTGGATGGTGTAGCCTACAATGAGCAGTTCTTC.

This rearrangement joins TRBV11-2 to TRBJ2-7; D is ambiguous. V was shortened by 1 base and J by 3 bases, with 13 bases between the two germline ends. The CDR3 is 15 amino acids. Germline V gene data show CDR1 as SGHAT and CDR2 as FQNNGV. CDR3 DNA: TGTGCCAGCAGCTTAGCTATGGGCCGATTCTACGAGCAGTACGTC. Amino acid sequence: CASSLAMGRFYEQYV.

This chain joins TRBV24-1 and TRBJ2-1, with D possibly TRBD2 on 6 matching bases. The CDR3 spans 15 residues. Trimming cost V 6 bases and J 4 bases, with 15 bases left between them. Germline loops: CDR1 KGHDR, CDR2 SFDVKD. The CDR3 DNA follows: TGTGCCACCAGTACGGGGGAAAGCCTTTACAATGAGCAGTTCTTC. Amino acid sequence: CATSTGESLYNEQFF.